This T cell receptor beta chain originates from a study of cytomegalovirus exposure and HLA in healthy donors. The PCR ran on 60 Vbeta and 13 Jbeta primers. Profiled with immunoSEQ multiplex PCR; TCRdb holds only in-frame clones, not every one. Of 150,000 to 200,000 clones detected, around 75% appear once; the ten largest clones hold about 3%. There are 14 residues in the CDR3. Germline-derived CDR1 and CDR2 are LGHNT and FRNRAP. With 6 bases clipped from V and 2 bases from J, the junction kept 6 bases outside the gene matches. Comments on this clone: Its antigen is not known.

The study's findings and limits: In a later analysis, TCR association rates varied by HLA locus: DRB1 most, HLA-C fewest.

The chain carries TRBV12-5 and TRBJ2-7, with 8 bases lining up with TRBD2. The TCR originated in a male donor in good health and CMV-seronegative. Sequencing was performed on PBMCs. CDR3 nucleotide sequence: TGTGCTAGTGGACCGGGGGGGATGACCTACGAGCAGTACTTC. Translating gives CASGPGGMTYEQYF.